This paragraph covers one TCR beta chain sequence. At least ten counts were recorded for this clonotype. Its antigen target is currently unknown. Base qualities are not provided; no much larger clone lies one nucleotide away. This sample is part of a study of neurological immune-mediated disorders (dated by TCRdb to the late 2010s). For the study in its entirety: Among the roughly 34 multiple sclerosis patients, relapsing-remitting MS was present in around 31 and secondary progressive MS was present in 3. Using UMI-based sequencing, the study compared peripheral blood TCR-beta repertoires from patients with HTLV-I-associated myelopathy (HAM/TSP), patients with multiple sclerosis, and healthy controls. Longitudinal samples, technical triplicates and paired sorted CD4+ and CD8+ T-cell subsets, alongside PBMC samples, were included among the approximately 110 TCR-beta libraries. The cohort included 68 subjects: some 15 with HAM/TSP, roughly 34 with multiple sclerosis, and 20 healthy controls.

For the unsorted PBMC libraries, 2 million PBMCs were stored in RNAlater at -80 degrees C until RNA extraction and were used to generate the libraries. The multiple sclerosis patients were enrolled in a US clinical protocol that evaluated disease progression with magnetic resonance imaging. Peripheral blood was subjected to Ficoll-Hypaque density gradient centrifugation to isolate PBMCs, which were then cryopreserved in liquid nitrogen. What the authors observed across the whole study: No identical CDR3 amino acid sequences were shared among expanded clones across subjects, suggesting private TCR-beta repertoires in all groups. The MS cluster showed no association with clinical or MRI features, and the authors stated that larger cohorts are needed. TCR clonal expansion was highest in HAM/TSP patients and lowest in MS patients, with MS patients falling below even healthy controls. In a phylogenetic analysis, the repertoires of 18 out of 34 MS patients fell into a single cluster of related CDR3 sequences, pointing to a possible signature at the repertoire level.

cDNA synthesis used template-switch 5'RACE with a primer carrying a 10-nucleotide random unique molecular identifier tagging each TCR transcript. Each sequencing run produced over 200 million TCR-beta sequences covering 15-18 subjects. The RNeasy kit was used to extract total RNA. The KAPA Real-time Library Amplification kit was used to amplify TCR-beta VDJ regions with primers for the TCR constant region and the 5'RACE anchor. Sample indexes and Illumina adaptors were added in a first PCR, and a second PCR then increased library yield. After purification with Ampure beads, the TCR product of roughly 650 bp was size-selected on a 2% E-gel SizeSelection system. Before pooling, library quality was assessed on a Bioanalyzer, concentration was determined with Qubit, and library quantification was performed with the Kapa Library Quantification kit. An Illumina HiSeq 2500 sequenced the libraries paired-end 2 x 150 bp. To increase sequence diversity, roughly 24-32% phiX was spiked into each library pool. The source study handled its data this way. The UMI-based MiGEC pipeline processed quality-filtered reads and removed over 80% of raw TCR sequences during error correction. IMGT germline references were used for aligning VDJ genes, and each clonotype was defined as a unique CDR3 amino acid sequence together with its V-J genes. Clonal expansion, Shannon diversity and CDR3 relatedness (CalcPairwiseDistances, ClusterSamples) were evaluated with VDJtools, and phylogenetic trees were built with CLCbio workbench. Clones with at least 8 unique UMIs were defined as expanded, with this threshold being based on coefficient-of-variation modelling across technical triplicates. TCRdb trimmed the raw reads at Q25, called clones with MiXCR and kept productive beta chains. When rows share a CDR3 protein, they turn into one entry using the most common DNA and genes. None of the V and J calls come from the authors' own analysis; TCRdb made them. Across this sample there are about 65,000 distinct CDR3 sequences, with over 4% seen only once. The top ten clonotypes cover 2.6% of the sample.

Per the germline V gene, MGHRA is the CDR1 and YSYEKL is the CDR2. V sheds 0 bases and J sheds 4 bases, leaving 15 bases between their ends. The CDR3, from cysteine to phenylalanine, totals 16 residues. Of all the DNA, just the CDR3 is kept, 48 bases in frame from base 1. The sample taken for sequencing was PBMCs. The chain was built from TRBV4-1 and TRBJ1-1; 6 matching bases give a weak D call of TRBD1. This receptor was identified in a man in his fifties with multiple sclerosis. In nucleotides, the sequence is TGCGCCAGCAGCCAAGATCCGGGGGGCGAACGCACTGAAGCTTTCTTT. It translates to CASSQDPGGERTEAFF.